This TCR beta chain was recorded in a study of blood T cells in healthy people across ages. Findings and caveats of the study: Age advanced and TCR beta diversity per million T cells fell, roughly linearly.

Comment on this clonotype: Its target is not known.

Trimming removed 0 bases at V and 0 bases at J, with 15 bases between. The CDR3 totals 18 residues. Germline V gene sequence: CDR1 LGHNA, CDR2 YSLEER. A J-beta primer mix and a sample-barcoded 5' primer were used in a second PCR of roughly 7 to 12 cycles. TCRdb reprocessed the 5' RACE reads via MiXCR and lists one record per CDR3 protein. The repertoire consists of approximately 1,700,000 distinct CDR3 sequences, with approximately 40% occurring once and the leading ten covering roughly 23%. This chain links TRBV4-3 with TRBJ2-1; D perhaps matches TRBD2 (5 bases). This TCR came from a human donor in good health. The specimen was blood. CDR3 nucleotide sequence: TGCGCCAGCAGCCAAGATCCTCCCTCGGGGTACTCCTACAATGAGCAGTTCTTC. Translating gives CASSQDPPSGYSYNEQFF.